The clone carrying this TCR beta chain was counted many times. This specimen comes from a study of identical twins. A template switching step contributed a universal primer site, while unique molecular identifiers were present in the cDNA. MiXCR, run by TCRdb on the 5' RACE reads, gives a single entry per CDR3 protein. This table has approximately 220,000 distinct CDR3 sequences, 9.4% appearing once. Losses at the gene ends were 1 base for V and 3 bases for J; bases not matched to a gene: 7. Germline CDR1 SEHNR, CDR2 FQNEAQ (reference sequence). This CDR3 contains 16 residues. Everyone who gave samples was a healthy Caucasian.

The rearrangement links TRBV7-9 to TRBJ2-3; 7 nucleotides line up with TRBD2. Sequencing was done on a sample of memory (CD45RO+) T cells sorted from blood. This sequence was found in a woman in her late teens or twenties in good health. The CDR3 nucleotides read TGTGCCAGCAGCTTAGGCTGGCGCGGGAGAACAGATACGCAGTATTTT. It codes for CASSLGWRGRTDTQYF.